This T cell receptor (beta chain) was found in a study of blood T cell repertoires in COVID-19. Under the authors' procedure: Nucleated cell counts were estimated from reference gene primer amplification. Measured with immunoSEQ multiplex PCR; TCRdb has only the in-frame clones, and not every one. The D gene and trimming were derived from the DNA, and the V and J assignments and clone size from that table. The repertoire holds tens of thousands of clones, with about 81% as singletons. With V trimmed by 4 bases and J by 4 bases, 5 bases remained unmatched. The CDR3 contains 14 residues. Germline CDR1 is LNHDA and CDR2 is SQIVND (reference sequence).

Sequenced material: peripheral blood. The chain has TRBV19 and TRBJ1-1; the match to TRBD1 covers 8 bases. The sequence was obtained from a human donor in a cohort sampled during active COVID-19. CDR3 DNA: TGTGCCAGTAGTACCCAGACAGGGGCCACTGAAGCTTTCTTT. It specifies CASSTQTGATEAFF.